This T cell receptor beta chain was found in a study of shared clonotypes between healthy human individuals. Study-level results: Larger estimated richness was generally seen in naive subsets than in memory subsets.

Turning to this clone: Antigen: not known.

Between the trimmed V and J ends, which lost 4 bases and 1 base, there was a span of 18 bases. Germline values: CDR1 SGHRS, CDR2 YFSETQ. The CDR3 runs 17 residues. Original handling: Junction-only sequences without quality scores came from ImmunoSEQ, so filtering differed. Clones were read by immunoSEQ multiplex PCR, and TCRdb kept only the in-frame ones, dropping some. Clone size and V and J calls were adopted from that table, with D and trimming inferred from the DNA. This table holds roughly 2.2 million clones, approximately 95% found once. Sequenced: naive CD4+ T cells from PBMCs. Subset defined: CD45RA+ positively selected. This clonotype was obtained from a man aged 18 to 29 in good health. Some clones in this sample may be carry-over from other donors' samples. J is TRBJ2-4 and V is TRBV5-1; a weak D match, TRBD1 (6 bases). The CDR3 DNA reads TGCGCCAGCAGCCTTGGACAGATGGCAGGGGCCAAAAACATTCAGTACTTC. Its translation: CASSLGQMAGAKNIQYF.